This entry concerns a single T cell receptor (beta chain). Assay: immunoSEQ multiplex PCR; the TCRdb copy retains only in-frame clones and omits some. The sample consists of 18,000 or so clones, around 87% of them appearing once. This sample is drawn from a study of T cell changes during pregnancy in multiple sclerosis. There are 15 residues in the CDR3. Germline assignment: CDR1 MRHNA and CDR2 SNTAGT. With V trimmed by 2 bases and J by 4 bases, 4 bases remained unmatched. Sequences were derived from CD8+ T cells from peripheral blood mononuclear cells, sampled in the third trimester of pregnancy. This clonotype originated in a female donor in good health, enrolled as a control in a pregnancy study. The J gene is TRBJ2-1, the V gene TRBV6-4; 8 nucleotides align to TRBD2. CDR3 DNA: TGTGCCAGCAGTGACGAGACGGGGGGGTACAATGAGCAGTTCTTC. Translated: CASSDETGGYNEQFF.